The 20 T cell receptor beta chains in this list originate from one sample, sequenced in a study of OX40 agonist ivuxolimab in advanced cancers. Libraries were prepared through the immunoSEQ multiplex PCR assay. Here the immuneACCESS table is served through TCRdb, limited to in-frame sequences with V and J called. Missing clones are a known gap in these copies; in checked studies unresolved V genes cover under half, and the rest lacks a known reason. The table for this sample lists roughly 97,000 clones; about 86% of them were counted only once. The top ten hold around 5.5% of the sample. Source: CD4+ or CD8+ T cells sorted from blood, taken in a trial of the OX40 agonist ivuxolimab. These receptors were collected from an adult with an advanced solid tumor such as melanoma, head and neck, liver or kidney cancer.

This chain links TRBV18 with TRBJ1-2; D unclear. From germline, CDR1 is KGHSH and CDR2 LQKENI. Deletions cut 0 bases from V and 6 bases from J, with 14 bases between. The length of the CDR3 is 15 residues. CDR3 amino acids: CASSPPSDLVNGYTF. The CDR3 nucleotides are TGTGCCAGCTCACCACCATCTGATTTGGTGAATGGCTACACCTTC.

The chain has TRBV27 and TRBJ1-2; 7 bases fit TRBD1. V trimming: 3 bases; J trimming: 4 bases; junction bases outside the gene matches: 8. CDR1 and CDR2 (germline): MNHEY, SMNVEV (reference sequence). The CDR3 length is 15 residues. CDR3 in amino acids: CASSFLQGGSYGYTF. CDR3 nucleotides: TGTGCCAGCAGTTTTCTTCAGGGGGGTAGCTATGGCTACACCTTC.

The chain employs TRBV4-1 and TRBJ1-4; D is undetermined. This CDR3 region has 14 residues. Germline V gene sequence: CDR1 MGHRA, CDR2 YSYEKL. Between the trimmed V and J ends, which lost 2 bases and 6 bases, there was a span of 10 bases. The CDR3 sequence is CASSQLNPDEKLFF. The CDR3 nucleotides read TGCGCCAGCAGCCAACTTAACCCAGATGAAAAACTGTTTTTT.

This chain connects TRBV4-1 to TRBJ2-1; the match to TRBD2 covers 16 bases. CDR1 is MGHRA and CDR2 is YSYEKL in the germline V gene. The V segment lost 3 bases and the J segment 2 bases; nucleotides outside the gene matches: 16. The CDR3 is made up of 22 amino acids. The CDR3 DNA reads TGCGCCAGCAGCCATGCATCACCCGGGACTAGCGGGGGGGCTGAGGCCTACAATGAGCAGTTCTTC. Amino acids: CASSHASPGTSGGAEAYNEQFF.

The chain recombines TRBV5-1 with TRBJ2-2; maybe TRBD2 (6 bases). With 7 bases removed from V and 0 bases from J, the gap between germline ends came to 19 bases. The CDR3 runs 17 residues. CDR1 is SGHRS, CDR2 YFSETQ, per germline. Written as DNA, the CDR3 is TGCGCCAGCTCGCCCTTTAGCGGAGCCTCGAACACCGGGGAGCTGTTTTTT. It yields the protein CASSPFSGASNTGELFF.

The J gene is TRBJ2-2, the V gene TRBV6-5; 8 nucleotides align to TRBD1. This CDR3 is 13 amino acids long. Trimming at V came to 5 bases and at J to 7 bases, leaving 3 bases not matched to a gene. Looked up from germline, CDR1 is MNHEY and CDR2 is SVGAGI. The CDR3, as DNA: TGTGCCAGCAGTGGACAGGGATTCGGGGAGCTGTTTTTT. The encoded protein is CASSGQGFGELFF.

The rearrangement uses TRBV11-1 and TRBJ2-3, with 9 bases that match TRBD1. Germline CDR1 reads SGHAT; CDR2 reads FQDESV (reference sequence). This CDR3 contains 13 residues. The V gene end was trimmed by 5 bases and the J gene end by 4 bases; junction bases not matched to a gene: 1. Written as DNA, the CDR3 is TGTGCCAGCAGCCGGGACAGGGCAGATACGCAGTATTTT. This sequence encodes CASSRDRADTQYF.

A few counts support this clone. The same CDR3 can be traced to other DNA sequences in this sample. The chain employs TRBV7-2 and TRBJ1-5; D unclear. V was pared by 5 bases and J by 0 bases, with 5 bases between. The CDR3 runs to 13 residues. The germline V gene has CDR1 SGHTA and CDR2 FQGNSA. This CDR3 reads CASSLSSNQPQHF. The CDR3 DNA is TGTGCCAGCAGCCTTAGTAGCAATCAGCCCCAGCATTTT.

The chain links TRBV5-1 to TRBJ2-1, with D uncertain. Germline V gene lookup returns CDR1 SGHRS and CDR2 YFSETQ. V was shortened by 0 bases and J by 0 bases, with 7 bases between the two germline ends. The CDR3 runs 15 residues. The CDR3 sequence is CASSLGHFSYNEQFF. CDR3 DNA sequence: TGCGCCAGCAGCTTGGGACACTTCTCCTACAATGAGCAGTTCTTC. Supplemented by reference TRBV5-1 and TRBJ2-1, the full variable domain reads KAGVTQTPRYLIKTRGQQVTLSCSPISGHRSVSWYQQTPGQGLQFLFEYFSETQRNKGNFPGRFSGRQFSNSRSEMNVSTLELGDSALYLCASSLGHFSYNEQFFGPGTRLTVL.

J is TRBJ1-1 and V is TRBV30, with D perhaps matching TRBD1 (5 bases). CDR3 length: 16 residues. The germline V gene has CDR1 GTSNPN and CDR2 SVGIG (reference sequence). Trimming removed 4 bases from V and 5 bases from J, with 23 bases in between. CDR3 DNA sequence: TGTGCCTGGACCCTTTTCCCCCCGGGGGTCGGGACTGAAGCTTTCTTT. Amino acids: CAWTLFPPGVGTEAFF.

The chain links TRBV30 to TRBJ2-5; D uncertain. The CDR3 has 15 amino acids. Between the trimmed V and J ends, which lost 0 bases and 5 bases, there was a span of 16 bases. Germline loops: CDR1 GTSNPN, CDR2 SVGIG (reference sequence). The CDR3 sequence is CAWSVAAALGETQYF. CDR3 nucleotides: TGTGCCTGGAGTGTAGCCGCAGCCCTCGGGGAGACCCAGTACTTC.

This chain connects TRBV6-5 to TRBJ1-2; maybe TRBD1 (5 bases). The V gene lost 3 bases and the J gene lost 4 bases, with 18 bases spanning the gap. CDR1 and CDR2 from the germline V gene are MNHEY and SVGAGI. The CDR3 runs 16 residues. This CDR3 reads CASSYKGDLRVYGYTF. The CDR3 coding sequence is TGTGCCAGCAGTTATAAAGGGGACCTCAGGGTCTATGGCTACACCTTC.

This clone has ten or more counts. The chain joins TRBV7-9 to TRBJ1-2; D unresolved. V gave up 1 base and J gave up 8 bases, with 17 bases separating them. The CDR3 contains 15 residues. CDR1 is SEHNR and CDR2 is FQNEAQ in the germline V gene (reference sequence). This chain's CDR3 is CASSLEVSSRGGYTF. The CDR3 DNA sequence: TGTGCCAGCAGCTTAGAAGTATCTAGCCGGGGAGGCTACACCTTC.

In its sample, this clone was seen once. The rearrangement links TRBV4-1 to TRBJ2-7; the D gene is possibly TRBD1 (7 bases). V was clipped by 1 base and J by 4 bases, with 17 bases between them. Germline assignment: CDR1 MGHRA and CDR2 YSYEKL. This CDR3 region has 16 residues. CDR3 in amino acids: CASSQAAGQPSYEQYF. Here the CDR3 DNA reads TGCGCCAGCAGCCAAGCCGCGGGACAGCCCTCGTACGAGCAGTACTTC.

V usage is TRBV19 and J usage is TRBJ2-1; TRBD2 aligns across 11 bases. V was clipped by 1 base and J by 7 bases; unmatched bases: 6. The CDR3 consists of 16 residues. CDR1 is LNHDA, CDR2 SQIVND, per germline (reference sequence). The CDR3 bases are TGTGCCAGTAGTATAGGTCTAGCGGGAGGAACGAATGAGCAGTTCTTC. Its translation: CASSIGLAGGTNEQFF.

The genes are TRBV15 and TRBJ1-5; D is ambiguous. V lost 4 bases and J 1 base, leaving 26 bases between the germline ends. The CDR3 runs 20 residues. Germline V gene lookup returns CDR1 LNHNV and CDR2 YYDKDF (reference sequence). CDR3: CATSTPSAGSIMGSNQPQHF. CDR3 in DNA: TGTGCCACCAGCACCCCCTCCGCAGGCTCCATCATGGGGAGCAATCAGCCCCAGCATTTT.

V usage is TRBV19 and J usage is TRBJ2-1, with 14 positions matching TRBD2. The CDR3 length is 16 residues. Germline V gene data show CDR1 as LNHDA and CDR2 as SQIVND (reference sequence). The ends lost 6 bases at V and 7 bases at J; junction bases unmatched: 8. CDR3 in DNA: TGTGCCAGTAGCCCTGGGACTAGCGGGGGTTTGAATGAGCAGTTCTTC. It yields the protein CASSPGTSGGLNEQFF.

J is TRBJ1-1 and V is TRBV2; a weak D match, TRBD1 (5 bases). V was pared by 3 bases and J by 1 base, with 9 bases between. Germline V CDR1 and CDR2: SNHLY, FYNNEI. This CDR3 contains 14 residues. The CDR3 DNA reads TGTGCCAGCAGTGATTTTGGGGGGAACACTGAAGCTTTCTTT. Protein: CASSDFGGNTEAFF.

This clone showed up just once. The V gene is TRBV30, the J gene TRBJ2-3; D not certain. Per germline, CDR1 GTSNPN and CDR2 SVGIG (reference sequence). The CDR3 is 12 amino acids. V was trimmed by 0 bases and J by 4 bases, leaving 5 bases between them. This chain's CDR3 is CAWSVESDTQYF. The CDR3 DNA sequence: TGTGCCTGGAGTGTTGAGTCAGATACGCAGTATTTT. Full variable domain (remainder filled in from reference TRBV30 and TRBJ2-3): SQTIHQWPATLVQPVGSPLSLECTVEGTSNPNLYWYRQAAGRGLQLLFYSVGIGQISSEVPQNLSASRPQDRQFILSSKKLLLSDSGFYLCAWSVESDTQYFGPGTRLTVL.

The rearrangement uses TRBV30 and TRBJ2-3; 8 nucleotides align to TRBD2. This CDR3 is built from 14 residues. After removal of 3 bases from V and 4 bases from J, the junction contained 6 bases not matched to a gene. Germline CDR1 reads GTSNPN; CDR2 reads SVGIG (reference sequence). The CDR3 here is CAWSDGLAADTQYF. Here the CDR3 DNA reads TGTGCCTGGAGCGACGGACTAGCAGCAGATACGCAGTATTTT.